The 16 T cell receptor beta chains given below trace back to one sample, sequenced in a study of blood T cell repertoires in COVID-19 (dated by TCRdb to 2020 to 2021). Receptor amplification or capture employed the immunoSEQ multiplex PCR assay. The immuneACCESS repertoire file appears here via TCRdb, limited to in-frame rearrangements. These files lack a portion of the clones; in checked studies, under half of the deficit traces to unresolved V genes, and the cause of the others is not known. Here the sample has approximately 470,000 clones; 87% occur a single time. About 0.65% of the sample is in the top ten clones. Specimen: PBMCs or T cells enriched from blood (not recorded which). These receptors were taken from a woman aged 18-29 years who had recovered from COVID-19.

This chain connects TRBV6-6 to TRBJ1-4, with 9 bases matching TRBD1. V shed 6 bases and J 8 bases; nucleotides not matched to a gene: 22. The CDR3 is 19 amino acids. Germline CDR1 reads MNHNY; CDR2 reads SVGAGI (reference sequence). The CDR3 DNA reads TGTGCCAGCAGCTATGCCGGCGGGGACAGGGTGGGTTCGCAGGAAAAACTGTTTTTT. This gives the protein CASSYAGGDRVGSQEKLFF.

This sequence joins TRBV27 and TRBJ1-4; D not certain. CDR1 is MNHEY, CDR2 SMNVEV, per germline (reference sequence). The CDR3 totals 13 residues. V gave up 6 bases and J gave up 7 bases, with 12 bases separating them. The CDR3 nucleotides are TGTGCCAGCAGCACCCTAGTAGGTGAAAAACTGTTTTTT. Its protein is CASSTLVGEKLFF.

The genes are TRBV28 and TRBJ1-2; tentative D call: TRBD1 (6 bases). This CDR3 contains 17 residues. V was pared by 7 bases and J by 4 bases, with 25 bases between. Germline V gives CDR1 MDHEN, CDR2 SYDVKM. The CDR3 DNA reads TGTGCCAGCACCGTCAGGGGTGACTCTCTATCTCGCTATGGCTACACCTTC. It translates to CASTVRGDSLSRYGYTF.

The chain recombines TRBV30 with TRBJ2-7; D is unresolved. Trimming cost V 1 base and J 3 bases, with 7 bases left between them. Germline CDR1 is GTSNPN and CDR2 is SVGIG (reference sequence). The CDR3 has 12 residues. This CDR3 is CAWSETHYEQYF. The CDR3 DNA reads TGTGCCTGGAGTGAGACACACTACGAGCAGTACTTC.

CDR3 nucleotides: TGTGCCAGCAGCCAAGCCCTAGGTGGCTTGACTGGAAACACCATATATTTT. It is translated as CASSQALGGLTGNTIYF. The rearrangement links TRBV3-1 (or the pseudogene TRBV3-2) to TRBJ1-3, with D unclear. This CDR3 has 17 residues. Looked up from germline, CDR1 is LGHDT and CDR2 is YNNKEL (reference sequence). Trimming cost V 1 base and J 2 bases, with 15 bases left between them.

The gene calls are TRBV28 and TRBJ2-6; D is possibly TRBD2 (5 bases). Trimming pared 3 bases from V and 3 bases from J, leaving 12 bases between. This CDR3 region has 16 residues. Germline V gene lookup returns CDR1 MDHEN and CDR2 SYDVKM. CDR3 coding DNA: TGTGCCAGCAGTTTTACGGAGGACGGTGGGGCCAACGTCCTGACTTTC. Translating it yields CASSFTEDGGANVLTF.

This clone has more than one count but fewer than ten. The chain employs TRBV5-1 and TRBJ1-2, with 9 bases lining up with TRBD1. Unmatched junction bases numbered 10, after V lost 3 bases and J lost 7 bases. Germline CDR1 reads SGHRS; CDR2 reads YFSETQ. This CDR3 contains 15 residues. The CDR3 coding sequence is TGCGCCAGCAGCTCTACCCCGGGACAGGGAGGTGGCTACACCTTC. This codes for CASSSTPGQGGGYTF.

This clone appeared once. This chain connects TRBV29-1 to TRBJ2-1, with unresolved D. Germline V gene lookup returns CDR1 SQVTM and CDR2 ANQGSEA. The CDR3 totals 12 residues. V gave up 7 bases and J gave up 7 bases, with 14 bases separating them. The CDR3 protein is CSASPMENEQFF. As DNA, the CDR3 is TGCAGCGCGAGCCCTATGGAGAATGAGCAGTTCTTC.

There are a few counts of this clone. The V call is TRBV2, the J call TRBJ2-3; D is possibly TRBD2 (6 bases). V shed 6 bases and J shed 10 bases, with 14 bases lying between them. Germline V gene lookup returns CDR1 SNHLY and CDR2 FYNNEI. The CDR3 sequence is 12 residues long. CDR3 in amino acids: CASRVTEGAQYF. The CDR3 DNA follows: TGTGCCAGCAGAGTAACGGAGGGTGCGCAGTATTTT.

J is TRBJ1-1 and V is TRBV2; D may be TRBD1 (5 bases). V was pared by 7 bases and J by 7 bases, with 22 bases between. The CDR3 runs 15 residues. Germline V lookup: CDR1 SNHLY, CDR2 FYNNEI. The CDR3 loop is CASIRLGIGGFEAFF. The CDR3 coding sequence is TGTGCCAGCATTCGGTTGGGGATCGGGGGGTTTGAAGCTTTCTTT.

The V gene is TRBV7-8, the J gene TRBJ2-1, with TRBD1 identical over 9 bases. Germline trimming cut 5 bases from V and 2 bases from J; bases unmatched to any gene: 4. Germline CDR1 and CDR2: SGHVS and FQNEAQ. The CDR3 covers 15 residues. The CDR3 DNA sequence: TGTGCCAGCAGCATAGGACAGGGGCCCTACAATGAGCAGTTCTTC. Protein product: CASSIGQGPYNEQFF.

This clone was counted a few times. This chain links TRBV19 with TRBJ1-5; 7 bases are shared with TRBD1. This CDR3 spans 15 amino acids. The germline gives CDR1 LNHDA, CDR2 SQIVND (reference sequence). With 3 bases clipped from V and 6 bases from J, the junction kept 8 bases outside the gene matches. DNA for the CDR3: TGTGCCAGTAGTATCCCAGGGGGAGCGGGTCAGCCCCAGCATTTT. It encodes CASSIPGGAGQPQHF.

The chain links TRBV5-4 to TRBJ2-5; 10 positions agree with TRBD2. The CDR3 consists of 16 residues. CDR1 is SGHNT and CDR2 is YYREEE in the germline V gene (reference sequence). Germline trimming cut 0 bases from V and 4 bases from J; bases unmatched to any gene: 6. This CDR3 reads CASSLAQRGGVETQYF. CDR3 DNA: TGTGCCAGCAGCTTGGCCCAGCGGGGGGGCGTAGAGACCCAGTACTTC.

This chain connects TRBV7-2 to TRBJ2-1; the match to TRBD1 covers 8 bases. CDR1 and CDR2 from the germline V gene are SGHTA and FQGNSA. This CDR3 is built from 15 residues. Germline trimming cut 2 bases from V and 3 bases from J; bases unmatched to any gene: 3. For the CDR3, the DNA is TGTGCCAGCAGCTTACAGGGGGCGATCTACAATGAGCAGTTCTTC. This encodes CASSLQGAIYNEQFF.

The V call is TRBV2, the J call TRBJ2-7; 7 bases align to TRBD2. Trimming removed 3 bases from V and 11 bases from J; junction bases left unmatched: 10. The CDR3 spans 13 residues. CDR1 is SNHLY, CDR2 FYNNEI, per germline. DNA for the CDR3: TGTGCCAGCAGTGATGGTATGGGGGGGGTAAAGTACTTC. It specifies CASSDGMGGVKYF.

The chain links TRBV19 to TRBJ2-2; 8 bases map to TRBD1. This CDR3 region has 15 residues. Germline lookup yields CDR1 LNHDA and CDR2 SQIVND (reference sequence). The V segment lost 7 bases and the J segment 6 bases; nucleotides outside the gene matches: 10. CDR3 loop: CASTQGQGGAGELFF. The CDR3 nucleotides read TGTGCCAGTACCCAAGGACAGGGCGGTGCCGGGGAGCTGTTTTTT.